What follows describes a single T cell receptor beta chain. CDR3 length equals 14 residues. The trim removed 4 bases at V and 5 bases at J, leaving 4 bases unmatched. Germline V CDR1 and CDR2: SEHNR, FQNEAQ (reference sequence). The data are from a study of shared T cell receptors in the human thymus. The data were produced by immunoSEQ multiplex PCR, yet TCRdb's version contains in-frame clones alone and is incomplete. The sample includes 500,000 to 750,000 clones, over 75% of them seen just once. The same data also contributed to another study, on human thymus T cells. In that study: Healthy Finnish infants undergoing corrective surgery for congenital heart defects were the donors. Resected material from corrective heart surgery provided the thymus tissue analysed. An apparent bias in V and J gene usage was seen in thymic and blood repertoires. Related research described thymic repertoires that were highly overlapping among unrelated individuals.

The chain uses TRBV7-9 and TRBJ2-7; TRBD1 agrees at 11 bases. The origin of this receptor is a boy in the first two years of life with a congenital heart defect. The source material was thymocytes. CDR3: CASSWDRGYHEQYF. The CDR3, as DNA: TGTGCCAGCAGCTGGGACAGGGGGTACCACGAGCAGTACTTC.